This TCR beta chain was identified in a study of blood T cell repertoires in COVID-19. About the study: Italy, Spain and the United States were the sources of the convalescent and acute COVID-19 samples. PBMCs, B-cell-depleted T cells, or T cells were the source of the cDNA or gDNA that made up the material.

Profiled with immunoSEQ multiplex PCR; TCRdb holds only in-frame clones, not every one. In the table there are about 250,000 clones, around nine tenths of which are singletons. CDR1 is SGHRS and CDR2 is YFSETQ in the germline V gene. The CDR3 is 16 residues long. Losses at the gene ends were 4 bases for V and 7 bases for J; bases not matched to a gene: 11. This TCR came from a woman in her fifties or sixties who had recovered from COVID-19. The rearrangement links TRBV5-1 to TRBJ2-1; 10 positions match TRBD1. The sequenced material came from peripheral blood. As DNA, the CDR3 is TGCGCCAGCAGCAAAGAAAGAGACAGGGGGCCAAATGAGCAGTTCTTC. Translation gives CASSKERDRGPNEQFF.